This is a list of T cell receptor beta chains from one sample in a study of OX40 agonist ivuxolimab in advanced cancers. Generated by immunoSEQ multiplex PCR, the TCRdb table keeps only in-frame clones and is missing some. The sample has 60,000 to 85,000 clones, around four fifths seen once. The sample here was CD4+ or CD8+ T cells sorted from blood, taken in a trial of the OX40 agonist ivuxolimab. The receptors derive from an adult with an advanced solid tumor such as melanoma, head and neck, liver or kidney cancer. Each CDR3 is given with its conserved first and last residue. D genes are given only for firm matches. Clone size is not always given. Where it is, it says once, few, many or a class for expanded clones.

d_call	v_call	clone_size	j_call	cdr3_aa	cdr3_nt
NA	TRBV5-5	NA	TRBJ1-2	CASSLSGVANYGYTF	TGTGCCAGCAGCTTGTCAGGAGTAGCTAACTATGGCTACACCTTC
NA	TRBV27	few	TRBJ1-6	CASRGVSSYNSPLHF	TGTGCCAGTCGAGGGGTGAGCTCCTATAATTCACCCCTCCACTTT
NA	TRBV19	NA	TRBJ1-1	CASSIRGGNTEAFF	TGTGCCAGTAGTATCAGGGGAGGGAACACTGAAGCTTTCTTT
NA	TRBV5-4	NA	TRBJ1-3	CASSLYSGSGNTIYF	TGTGCCAGCAGCCTTTATTCGGGCTCTGGAAACACCATATATTTT
NA	TRBV9	NA	TRBJ2-5	CASSVGQEETQYF	TGTGCCAGCAGCGTAGGACAGGAAGAGACCCAGTACTTC
NA	TRBV2	NA	TRBJ1-5	CASSVSSPSNQPQHF	TGTGCCAGCAGCGTGTCTAGTCCTAGCAATCAGCCCCAGCATTTT
TRBD1	TRBV7-9	few	TRBJ1-1	CASSLQAGGAAAFF	TGTGCCAGCAGCTTACAGGCAGGGGGCGCGGCAGCTTTCTTT
NA	TRBV25-1	NA	TRBJ1-2	CASSDPSLHYGYTF	TGTGCCAGCAGTGACCCAAGTCTGCACTATGGCTACACCTTC
NA	TRBV21-1	NA	TRBJ1-3	CASTARSGNTIYF	TGTGCCAGCACCGCGCGCTCTGGAAACACCATATATTTT
NA	TRBV28	once	TRBJ1-3	CASSYGGGRGVTIYF	TGTGCCAGCAGCTATGGTGGGGGGCGAGGGGTCACCATATATTTT
NA	TRBV27	NA	TRBJ2-2	CASRLITNTGELFF	TGTGCCAGCAGGCTTATTACGAACACCGGGGAGCTGTTTTTT
NA	TRBV5-1	NA	TRBJ2-2	CASSFTGQYTGELFF	TGCGCCAGCAGCTTCACCGGGCAGTACACCGGGGAGCTGTTTTTT
NA	TRBV4-3	NA	TRBJ2-1	CASSRTSSLSYNEQFF	TGCGCCAGCAGCCGGACGTCGTCCCTTAGTTACAATGAGCAGTTCTTC
TRBD1	TRBV6-6	NA	TRBJ1-6	CASSRGLRQGKPLHF	TGTGCCAGCAGCCGAGGTCTGAGACAGGGCAAACCCCTCCACTTT
TRBD2	TRBV7-2	NA	TRBJ2-7	CASSLTSGRATSYEQYF	TGTGCCAGCAGCTTAACTAGCGGGAGGGCTACCTCCTACGAGCAGTACTTC
TRBD1	TRBV10-2	NA	TRBJ1-5	CASSIQGRDGQPQHF	TGCGCCAGCAGCATACAGGGGAGGGACGGACAGCCCCAGCATTTT
NA	TRBV30	NA	TRBJ2-7	CAWEGRAPRVGEQYF	TGTGCCTGGGAGGGCAGGGCACCCCGGGTGGGAGAGCAGTACTTC
TRBD1	TRBV10-3	NA	TRBJ2-7	CAIKQDRGNSYEQYF	TGTGCCATCAAACAGGACAGGGGTAATTCCTACGAGCAGTACTTC
NA	TRBV7-9	NA	TRBJ1-2	CASSSDVNYGYTF	TGTGCCAGCAGCTCGGACGTTAACTATGGCTACACCTTC
NA	TRBV7-9	NA	TRBJ1-3	CASSFSQSGNTIYF	TGTGCCAGCAGCTTCTCCCAGTCTGGAAACACCATATATTTT
NA	TRBV6-5	NA	TRBJ2-1	CASSLAGGDYNEQFF	TGTGCCAGCAGCCTCGCAGGGGGGGACTACAATGAGCAGTTCTTC
NA	TRBV18	NA	TRBJ1-6	CASFRDRNSPLHF	TGTGCCAGCTTTAGAGATCGTAATTCACCCCTCCACTTT
NA	TRBV5-1	NA	TRBJ2-2	CASSSGQMNTRELFF	TGCGCCAGCAGCTCCGGACAGATGAACACGAGGGAGCTGTTTTTT
TRBD1	TRBV9	NA	TRBJ1-4	CASSVTGQPNEKLFF	TGTGCCAGCAGCGTTACGGGACAGCCAAATGAAAAACTGTTTTTT
TRBD2	TRBV30	NA	TRBJ2-5	CAWSVQRGRETQYF	TGTGCCTGGAGTGTACAGCGCGGGAGAGAGACCCAGTACTTC
NA	TRBV6-1	NA	TRBJ2-7	CASSPIQGGSYEQYF	TGTGCCAGCTCCCCGATACAGGGAGGGTCCTACGAGCAGTACTTC
TRBD1	TRBV7-9	NA	TRBJ1-4	CASSPGQGAKKLFF	TGTGCCAGCAGCCCGGGACAGGGGGCGAAAAAACTGTTTTTT
TRBD2	TRBV6-6	NA	TRBJ2-1	CASSQLAGGIHEQFF	TGTGCCAGCAGCCAGCTAGCGGGAGGAATACATGAGCAGTTCTTC
NA	TRBV11-2	NA	TRBJ2-1	CASSLVRGVQFF	TGTGCCAGCAGCTTAGTCAGGGGGGTGCAGTTCTTC
TRBD2	TRBV18	NA	TRBJ2-1	CASSSTSGGSSYNEQFF	TGTGCCAGCTCATCGACTAGCGGGGGGAGCTCCTACAATGAGCAGTTCTTC
NA	TRBV2	NA	TRBJ1-4	CASMGGRFEKLFF	TGTGCCAGCATGGGGGGGCGGTTTGAAAAACTGTTTTTT
NA	TRBV7-9	NA	TRBJ1-4	CASSSPVRERAEKLFF	TGTGCCAGCAGCTCTCCCGTCCGAGAGAGGGCTGAAAAACTGTTTTTT
TRBD2	TRBV6-5	NA	TRBJ2-7	CASSYREGYEQYF	TGTGCCAGCAGTTACCGGGAGGGGTACGAGCAGTACTTC
NA	TRBV6-1	NA	TRBJ1-3	CASSEYAGVSGNTIYF	TGTGCCAGCAGTGAATACGCAGGGGTCTCTGGAAACACCATATATTTT
NA	TRBV7-2	NA	TRBJ1-5	CASSLRDQPQHF	TGTGCCAGCAGCTTACGGGATCAGCCCCAGCATTTT
NA	TRBV6-1	NA	TRBJ2-1	CASTVRGEQFF	TGTGCCAGCACGGTCAGAGGTGAGCAGTTCTTC